This TCR beta chain was retrieved from a study of shared T cell receptors in the human thymus. Some clones are missing from TCRdb's copy, which holds only in-frame ones; the method was immunoSEQ multiplex PCR. The sample contains hundreds of thousands of clones, 80% to 90% of which appear only once. Germline loops: CDR1 SNHLY, CDR2 FYNNEI. The length of the CDR3 is 15 residues. Germline trimming cut 6 bases from V and 8 bases from J; bases unmatched to any gene: 10. This sample was shared with a second study, whose subject was human thymus T cells. From that study: Corrective surgery for congenital heart defects was being performed on the healthy Finnish infants who were the donors. Obtained as resections during corrective heart surgery, the thymus tissue was then studied. V and J genes seemed to be used with bias in thymic and blood repertoires. Thymic repertoires from unrelated individuals overlapped highly, related research reported.

The chain joins TRBV2 to TRBJ2-1, with 10 bases lining up with TRBD2. The sequencing input was thymocytes. This clonotype was sampled from a boy under two years old with a congenital heart defect. The CDR3 region is CASRPGLAVGDEQFF. The CDR3 nucleotides are TGTGCCAGCAGGCCCGGACTAGCGGTCGGCGATGAGCAGTTCTTC.